Listed here are 12 T cell receptor beta chains from one sample, sequenced in a study of T cell repertoires in cytomegalovirus infection. TCRdb reanalysed the reads using MiXCR and keeps one entry per CDR3 protein. This table has about 530,000 distinct CDR3 sequences, less than 30% appearing once. The sequencing input was PBMCs. These TCRs come from a human donor in good health (CMV status not recorded). Some clones in this sample may be carry-over from other donors' samples.

J is TRBJ1-1 and V is TRBV10-3; a weak D match, TRBD1 (6 bases). CDR3 length equals 13 residues. Trimming removed 3 bases at V and 4 bases at J, with 9 bases between. CDR1 and CDR2 (germline): ENHRY, SYGVKD. The CDR3 nucleotides are TGTGCCATCAGTGATCAGGGGACCACTGAAGCTTTCTTT. Its translation is CAISDQGTTEAFF.

The rearrangement joins TRBV5-1 to TRBJ1-1; TRBD1 is a possible D gene (6 bases). Germline V gene sequence: CDR1 SGHRS, CDR2 YFSETQ. The V and J ends lost 4 bases and 7 bases respectively, with 17 bases between them. This CDR3 has 14 amino acids. The CDR3 is CASSPGGGLSEAFF. The CDR3 DNA reads TGCGCCAGCAGCCCGGGAGGGGGATTAAGTGAAGCTTTCTTT.

V is TRBV18 and J is TRBJ2-5; no definite D call. Trimming left V 2 bases short and J 4 bases short, with 11 bases between. CDR1 is KGHSH, CDR2 LQKENI, per germline. The CDR3 is made up of 14 amino acids. The CDR3 nucleotides are TGTGCCAGCTCACCAGCAGGCCGGGCAGAGACCCAGTACTTC. Protein sequence: CASSPAGRAETQYF.

The V and J genes are TRBV2 and TRBJ2-1, with 9 bases lining up with TRBD1. With 4 bases clipped from V and 6 bases from J, the junction kept 7 bases outside the gene matches. The CDR3 length is 15 residues. Germline V gene lookup returns CDR1 SNHLY and CDR2 FYNNEI. CDR3 region: CASSVETGGANEQFF. In DNA form, the CDR3 reads TGTGCCAGCAGTGTAGAGACAGGGGGTGCCAATGAGCAGTTCTTC.

This clonotype was observed a few times. At one end, the junction sequence differs from germline, possibly due to a read error. The chain carries TRBV20-1 and TRBJ1-5; no clear D. The germline V gene has CDR1 DFQATT and CDR2 SNEGSKA (reference sequence). The CDR3 sequence is 14 residues long. The CDR3 nucleotides read TGCAGTGCCAGAGGAGTTGGCGGCAATCAGCCCCAGCATTTT. Residues: CSARGVGGNQPQHF.

The chain links TRBV19 to TRBJ1-5; 7 bases line up with TRBD1. This CDR3 spans 15 amino acids. Per germline, CDR1 LNHDA and CDR2 SQIVND (reference sequence). Unmatched junction bases numbered 13, after V lost 7 bases and J lost 7 bases. CDR3 amino acids: CASTRQGVMGQPQHF. The CDR3 region has the DNA TGTGCCAGTACCCGGCAGGGGGTTATGGGACAGCCCCAGCATTTT.

This rearrangement joins TRBV27 to TRBJ1-4; TRBD1 is a possible D gene (5 bases). Looked up from germline, CDR1 is MNHEY and CDR2 is SMNVEV (reference sequence). The CDR3 loop spans 14 amino acids. V lost 6 bases and J lost 4, with 12 bases in between. CDR3 DNA: TGTGCCAGCAGAAGACAGTCTTTTAATGAAAAACTGTTTTTT. Translated, it gives CASRRQSFNEKLFF.

There are a few counts of this clonotype. The chain couples TRBV7-2 to TRBJ1-1; D remains ambiguous. The CDR3 covers 11 residues. Trimming removed 1 base from V and 12 bases from J, with 9 bases in between. CDR1 is SGHTA, CDR2 FQGNSA, per germline. The CDR3 DNA is TGTGCCAGCAGCTTAGTCGGGGAGACTTTCTTT. The encoded protein is CASSLVGETFF.

As for this clonotype: Possible read error: a much larger clone is one base away. The V and J genes are TRBV7-2 and TRBJ2-2; D is ambiguous. Per the germline V gene, CDR1 is SGHTA and CDR2 is FQGNSA. V lost 6 bases and J 0 bases, leaving 11 bases between the germline ends. CDR3 size: 15 residues. The CDR3 DNA is TGTGCCAGCAGATTAAGCCGCCCGAACACCGGGGAGCTGTTTTTT. It translates to CASRLSRPNTGELFF.

This clonotype was seen only a few times. V usage is TRBV6-2 or TRBV6-3 and J usage is TRBJ2-7; D gene unclear. This CDR3 region has 13 residues. Trimming took off 7 bases at V and 3 bases at J, with 13 bases between the two ends. CDR1 MNHEY and CDR2 SVGEGT come from the germline V gene. The CDR3 region has the DNA TGTGCCAGCAACCTTGGTCCTCTCTACGAGCAGTACGTC. It encodes CASNLGPLYEQYV.

In this sample, this clonotype turned up a few times. V is TRBV6-6 and J is TRBJ1-6; D call uncertain. Germline lookup yields CDR1 MNHNY and CDR2 SVGAGI (reference sequence). V lost 6 bases to trimming and J lost 3 bases, with 9 bases between them. The CDR3 loop spans 14 amino acids. CDR3: CASSHRVYNSPLHF. The DNA for the CDR3 is TGTGCCAGCAGCCACAGAGTCTATAATTCACCCCTCCACTTT.

The rearrangement links TRBV14 to TRBJ2-1; 12 positions match TRBD2. The trim removed 2 bases at V and 7 bases at J, leaving 6 bases unmatched. The CDR3 extends over 16 amino acids. The V gene's germline CDR1 is SGHDN and CDR2 FVKESK. CDR3 in amino acids: CASSQSLAGGPNEQFF. As DNA, the CDR3 is TGTGCCAGCAGCCAAAGTCTAGCGGGAGGGCCTAATGAGCAGTTCTTC. Drawing the rest from reference TRBV14 and TRBJ2-1, the complete variable domain is EAGVTQFPSHSVIEKGQTVTLRCDPISGHDNLYWYRRVMGKEIKFLLHFVKESKQDESGMPNNRFLAERTGGTYSTLKVQPAELEDSGVYFCASSQSLAGGPNEQFFGPGTRLTVL.